A selection of T cell receptor beta chains follows, all from one sample in a study of blood T cell repertoires in COVID-19. Data came from immunoSEQ multiplex PCR; TCRdb stores just in-frame clones and leaves some out. Among approximately 77,000 clones listed, 80% to 90% were seen once. The sequenced material came from peripheral blood. The source of these receptors is a woman aged 60-75 years with acute or convalescent COVID-19. Each CDR3 is given with its conserved first and last residue. The order of the fields is CDR3 length, V gene, CDR3 protein.

CDR3 length: 15; V gene: TRBV5-1; CDR3 protein: CAGESGHPNTGELFF
CDR3 length: 14; V gene: TRBV7-2; CDR3 protein: CASRPTSGGAGQFF
CDR3 length: 15; V gene: TRBV6-5; CDR3 protein: CASSTGTGEVGELFF
CDR3 length: 13; V gene: TRBV18; CDR3 protein: CASSPIAGETQYF
CDR3 length: 16; V gene: TRBV5-4; CDR3 protein: CASSLVTSGSYNEQFF
CDR3 length: 15; V gene: TRBV5-6; CDR3 protein: CASTTEGRGLAQAFF
CDR3 length: 14; V gene: TRBV19; CDR3 protein: CASLGDRENYGYTF
CDR3 length: 19; V gene: TRBV7-3; CDR3 protein: CASSINGLFPGKRDQPQHF
CDR3 length: 14; V gene: TRBV5-4; CDR3 protein: CASSFQVYDSPLHF
CDR3 length: 15; V gene: TRBV6-6; CDR3 protein: CASRSPGAGANVLTF
CDR3 length: 11; V gene: TRBV12-5; CDR3 protein: CASGSGGGYTF
CDR3 length: 16; V gene: TRBV19; CDR3 protein: CASRLAGGQTHNEQFF
CDR3 length: 16; V gene: TRBV9; CDR3 protein: CASSVGVRGRWTEAFF
CDR3 length: 15; V gene: TRBV2; CDR3 protein: CASSESARSNTEAFF
CDR3 length: 15; V gene: TRBV7-9; CDR3 protein: CASSLDRLDYNEQFF
CDR3 length: 16; V gene: TRBV3-1/TRBV3-2; CDR3 protein: CASSQVRPGNTGELFF
CDR3 length: 15; V gene: TRBV29-1; CDR3 protein: CSVDGGQGAWNEQYF
CDR3 length: 14; V gene: TRBV5-1; CDR3 protein: CASSFSLVTDTQYF
CDR3 length: 15; V gene: TRBV30; CDR3 protein: CAWSLKTGGNEKLFF
CDR3 length: 17; V gene: TRBV4-3; CDR3 protein: CASSQPQGGSNTGELFF
CDR3 length: 15; V gene: TRBV30; CDR3 protein: CAWSSRGRGDNEQFF
CDR3 length: 15; V gene: TRBV18; CDR3 protein: CASSPDQRGVETQYF
CDR3 length: 17; V gene: TRBV5-8; CDR3 protein: CASSDRAYKKTNEKLFF
CDR3 length: 19; V gene: TRBV2; CDR3 protein: CASRENRDRGWVTNEKLFF
CDR3 length: 16; V gene: TRBV5-1; CDR3 protein: CASSIRQGTSTDTQYF
CDR3 length: 14; V gene: TRBV28; CDR3 protein: CASSSERQSYEQYF
CDR3 length: 12; V gene: TRBV11-2; CDR3 protein: CASSLRGETQYF
CDR3 length: 15; V gene: TRBV27; CDR3 protein: CASRPSGGNTGELFF
CDR3 length: 17; V gene: TRBV9; CDR3 protein: CASSVAPRVPGANVLTF
CDR3 length: 12; V gene: TRBV29-1; CDR3 protein: CSVGDRKDGYTF
CDR3 length: 13; V gene: TRBV19; CDR3 protein: CASSVQGNQPQHF
CDR3 length: 16; V gene: TRBV5-8; CDR3 protein: CASSTPGDRKNTEAFF
CDR3 length: 13; V gene: TRBV7-6; CDR3 protein: CASSLTGSYGYTF
CDR3 length: 14; V gene: TRBV6-5; CDR3 protein: CASKLQGEQYGYTF
CDR3 length: 11; V gene: TRBV2; CDR3 protein: CASSEAHEQFF
CDR3 length: 17; V gene: TRBV15; CDR3 protein: CATSRARGGKGSTEAFF
CDR3 length: 16; V gene: TRBV7-2; CDR3 protein: CASSARQGATNEKLFF
CDR3 length: 15; V gene: TRBV4-1; CDR3 protein: CASSQVTGTNTEAFF
CDR3 length: 13; V gene: TRBV11-3; CDR3 protein: CASSRKTGTTPQF
CDR3 length: 11; V gene: TRBV5-1; CDR3 protein: CASWRGETQYF
CDR3 length: 14; V gene: TRBV6-5; CDR3 protein: CASSNGQGREKLFF
CDR3 length: 17; V gene: TRBV7-6; CDR3 protein: CASSPRQGASYNSPLHF
CDR3 length: 16; V gene: TRBV7-9; CDR3 protein: CASSWGHAELNYGYTF
CDR3 length: 16; V gene: TRBV18; CDR3 protein: CASSPSGDNYNSPLHF
CDR3 length: 14; V gene: TRBV29-1; CDR3 protein: CSVDPSGVSETQYF
CDR3 length: 13; V gene: TRBV24-1; CDR3 protein: CATSGTPYTEAFF
CDR3 length: 15; V gene: TRBV18; CDR3 protein: CASSLGQGAVTEAFF
CDR3 length: 14; V gene: TRBV30; CDR3 protein: CAWTETGGHQPQHF
CDR3 length: 17; V gene: TRBV9; CDR3 protein: CASSVGLAGGPQETQYF
CDR3 length: 16; V gene: TRBV5-1; CDR3 protein: CASSVQGMKYTGELFF
CDR3 length: 15; V gene: TRBV3-1/TRBV3-2; CDR3 protein: CASSQSAGANYGYTF
CDR3 length: 12; V gene: TRBV7-2; CDR3 protein: CATGTVYNEQFF
CDR3 length: 15; V gene: TRBV4-1; CDR3 protein: CASSQEGARNSPLHF
CDR3 length: 15; V gene: TRBV5-1; CDR3 protein: CASSLAGGGGQPQHF
CDR3 length: 15; V gene: TRBV7-2; CDR3 protein: CASSRDRGLTDTQYF
CDR3 length: 15; V gene: TRBV10-1; CDR3 protein: CASSESDTSGNTIYF
CDR3 length: 17; V gene: TRBV7-9; CDR3 protein: CASSSDRGTWGTDTQYF
CDR3 length: 15; V gene: TRBV19; CDR3 protein: CASRPGQGFSETQYF
CDR3 length: 13; V gene: TRBV6-1; CDR3 protein: CASSELDPGGQYF